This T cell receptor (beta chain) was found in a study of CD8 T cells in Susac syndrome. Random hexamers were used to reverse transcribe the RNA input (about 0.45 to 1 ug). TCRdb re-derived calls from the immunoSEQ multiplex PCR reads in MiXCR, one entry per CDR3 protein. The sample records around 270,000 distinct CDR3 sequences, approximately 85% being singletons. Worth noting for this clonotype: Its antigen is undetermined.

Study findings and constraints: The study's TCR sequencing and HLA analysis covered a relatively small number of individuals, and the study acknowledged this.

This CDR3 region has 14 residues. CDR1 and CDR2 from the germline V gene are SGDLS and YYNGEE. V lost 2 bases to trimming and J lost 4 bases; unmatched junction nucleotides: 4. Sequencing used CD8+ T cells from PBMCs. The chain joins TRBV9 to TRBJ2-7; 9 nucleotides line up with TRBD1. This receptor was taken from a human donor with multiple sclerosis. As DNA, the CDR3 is TGTGCCAGCAGCGTCGGGACAGGGTTTTACGAGCAGTACTTC. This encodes CASSVGTGFYEQYF.